The 21 T cell receptor beta chains given below trace back to one sample, sequenced in a study of T cells in Graves' hyperthyroidism and ophthalmopathy. From RNA transcripts, TCR beta CDR3 regions were amplified. The HTBI primer set served for first-round RT-PCR of the TCR CDR3. Each CDR3 protein gets one entry after TCRdb re-called the multiplex PCR reads with MiXCR. Of about 380,000 distinct CDR3 sequences in the sample, about 15% are singletons; the top ten hold roughly 11%. The specimen was blood. The receptors here all came from a woman aged 55 to 70 with Graves' hyperthyroidism.

The chain employs TRBV29-1 and TRBJ1-2, with TRBD1 matching over 8 bases. After removal of 2 bases from V and 12 bases from J, the junction contained 5 bases not matched to a gene. Germline V gives CDR1 SQVTM, CDR2 ANQGSEA. This CDR3 is built from 11 residues. The CDR3 loop is CSVERSGGNTF. In DNA form, the CDR3 reads TGCAGCGTTGAAAGATCAGGGGGCAACACCTTC.

This clonotype was observed many times. The gene calls are TRBV4-1 and TRBJ1-3; D possibly corresponds to TRBD1 (6 bases). Germline values: CDR1 MGHRA, CDR2 YSYEKL. V was trimmed by 5 bases and J by 4 bases, leaving 15 bases between them. This CDR3 region has 15 residues. The CDR3 here is CASSETRGAGNTIYF. The CDR3 DNA is TGCGCCAGCAGCGAAACCCGGGGGGCCGGAAACACCATATATTTT.

This clonotype was seen many times. This rearrangement joins TRBV5-1 to TRBJ2-1; 11 nucleotides match TRBD2. The ends lost 0 bases at V and 4 bases at J; junction bases unmatched: 6. There are 17 residues in the CDR3. The germline V gene has CDR1 SGHRS and CDR2 YFSETQ. The CDR3 nucleotides are TGCGCCAGCAGCTTGGGTGGGGGACTAGCGGAGTACAATGAGCAGTTCTTC. It codes for CASSLGGGLAEYNEQFF. Full variable domain (rest looked up from reference TRBV5-1 and TRBJ2-1): KAGVTQTPRYLIKTRGQQVTLSCSPISGHRSVSWYQQTPGQGLQFLFEYFSETQRNKGNFPGRFSGRQFSNSRSEMNVSTLELGDSALYLCASSLGGGLAEYNEQFFGPGTRLTVL.

This clonotype was seen only a few times. A much larger clonotype is one base distant, so this may be a read error. The rearrangement joins TRBV30 to TRBJ2-3; the D gene is possibly TRBD2 (6 bases). Germline loops: CDR1 GTSNPN, CDR2 SVGIG (reference sequence). There are 13 residues in the CDR3. The CDR3: CAWSVRRADTRYF. The CDR3 region has the DNA TGTGCCTGGAGTGTACGGAGGGCAGATACGCGGTATTTT. The whole variable domain, filled in from reference TRBV30 and TRBJ2-3, reads SQTIHQWPATLVQPVGSPLSLECTVEGTSNPNLYWYRQAAGRGLQLLFYSVGIGQISSEVPQNLSASRPQDRQFILSSKKLLLSDSGFYLCAWSVRRADTRYFGPGTRLTVL.

This clonotype was seen many times. CDR3 coding DNA: TGTGCCAGCGGCGGGAGACGGACTTACGAGCAGTACTTC. It specifies CASGGRRTYEQYF. The gene calls are TRBV3-1 and TRBJ2-7; 7 nucleotides line up with TRBD2. Germline-derived CDR1 and CDR2 are LGHDT and YNNKEL (reference sequence). The J segment lost 4 bases and the V segment lost 8 bases, leaving 8 bases of the junction unmatched. CDR3 length: 13 residues.

This clonotype was found many times. The genes are TRBV7-9 and TRBJ2-1, with D unclear. This CDR3 has 11 residues. V was clipped by 5 bases and J by 7 bases, with 6 bases between them. Germline CDR1 and CDR2: SEHNR and FQNEAQ (reference sequence). CDR3 coding DNA: TGTGCCAGCAGCCTACAAAATGAGCAGTTCTTC. Encoded protein: CASSLQNEQFF. The whole variable domain, filled in from reference TRBV7-9 and TRBJ2-1, reads DTGVSQNPRHKITKRGQNVTFRCDPISEHNRLYWYRQTLGQGPEFLTYFQNEAQLEKSRLLSDRFSAERPKGSFSTLEIQRTEQGDSAMYLCASSLQNEQFFGPGTRLTVL.

The chain links TRBV27 to TRBJ1-2, with 7 bases matching TRBD1. V trimming: 3 bases; J trimming: 9 bases; junction bases outside the gene matches: 10. The germline gives CDR1 MNHEY, CDR2 SMNVEV (reference sequence). The CDR3 consists of 14 residues. The CDR3 loop is CASSFRTGHPSYTF. The CDR3 DNA reads as TGTGCCAGCAGTTTCAGGACAGGACATCCTAGCTACACCTTC.

The chain has TRBV5-1 and TRBJ2-7, with D perhaps given as TRBD1 or TRBD2 (5 bases each). The CDR3 covers 15 residues. Per germline, CDR1 SGHRS and CDR2 YFSETQ. Trimming stripped 4 bases from V and 0 bases from J, with 14 bases between. The CDR3 protein is CASSPGTAVSYEQYF. CDR3 DNA sequence: TGCGCCAGCAGCCCAGGGACCGCGGTCTCCTACGAGCAGTACTTC.

This clonotype was found a few times. CDR3 protein: CASSQARGRGHGELFF. Written as DNA, the CDR3 is TGCGCCAGCAGCCAAGCACGCGGGAGGGGCCACGGGGAGCTGTTTTTT. The genes are TRBV4-1 and TRBJ2-2, with 9 bases aligning to TRBD2. Germline-derived CDR1 and CDR2 are MGHRA and YSYEKL. This CDR3 region has 16 residues. With 1 base clipped from V and 7 bases from J, the junction kept 7 bases outside the gene matches.

The chain recombines TRBV19 with TRBJ2-4; 9 nucleotides match TRBD2. The CDR3 totals 16 residues. CDR1 LNHDA and CDR2 SQIVND come from the germline V gene (reference sequence). Germline trimming cut 5 bases from V and 0 bases from J; bases unmatched to any gene: 5. Written as DNA, the CDR3 is TGTGCCAGTAGTGCCACTAGCGGGCTAGCCAAAAACATTCAGTACTTC. It codes for CASSATSGLAKNIQYF.

The sample holds many counts of this clonotype. CDR3 sequence (DNA): TGTGCCAGCTCACCCCGGGGTAGCGGGTCCCGAGGGCAGTTCTTC. Translation gives CASSPRGSGSRGQFF. The chain joins TRBV18 to TRBJ2-1; 7 bases line up with TRBD2. This CDR3 spans 15 amino acids. CDR1 KGHSH and CDR2 LQKENI come from the germline V gene. The J segment lost 12 bases and the V segment lost 3 bases, leaving 14 bases of the junction unmatched.

The table lists this clonotype with a few counts. The genes are TRBV5-4 and TRBJ2-3; 8 bases map to TRBD1. The CDR3 sequence is 17 residues long. Losses at the gene ends were 0 bases for V and 0 bases for J; bases not matched to a gene: 6. Per germline, CDR1 SGHNT and CDR2 YYREEE (reference sequence). In DNA, the CDR3 is TGTGCCAGCAGCTTGGTCGACAGGGGACGCAGCACAGATACGCAGTATTTT. This sequence encodes CASSLVDRGRSTDTQYF. Full variable domain (rest looked up from reference TRBV5-4 and TRBJ2-3): ETGVTQSPTHLIKTRGQQVTLRCSSQSGHNTVSWYQQALGQGPQFIFQYYREEENGRGNFPPRFSGLQFPNYSSELNVNALELDDSALYLCASSLVDRGRSTDTQYFGPGTRLTVL.

This clonotype was counted many times. The rearrangement joins TRBV27 to TRBJ1-1, with no clear D. Trimming removed 4 bases from V and 5 bases from J, with 11 bases in between. The length of the CDR3 is 13 residues. Germline CDR1 is MNHEY and CDR2 is SMNVEV (reference sequence). CDR3 nucleotides: TGTGCCAGCAGTTCCCCCGCCAGGACTGAAGCTTTCTTT. Translated, it gives CASSSPARTEAFF.

The chain joins TRBV7-8 to TRBJ2-7; the match to TRBD2 covers 10 bases. V shed 1 base and J 2 bases; nucleotides not matched to a gene: 8. Germline loops: CDR1 SGHVS, CDR2 FQNEAQ. The CDR3 spans 17 residues. CDR3: CASSLGSSGRSPYEQYF. CDR3 nucleotides: TGTGCCAGCAGCTTAGGATCTAGCGGGAGATCTCCCTACGAGCAGTACTTC.

Ten or more counts support this clonotype. V is TRBV7-3 and J is TRBJ2-1; D is perhaps TRBD2 (6 bases). This CDR3 comprises 13 residues. Germline CDR1 SGHTA, CDR2 FQGTGA. Trimming cost V 6 bases and J 10 bases, with 16 bases left between them. CDR3 amino acids: CASSVGAGREQFF. Here the CDR3 DNA reads TGTGCCAGCAGTGTAGGCGCGGGACGGGAGCAGTTCTTC.

This clonotype was recorded at least ten times. V is TRBV20-1 and J is TRBJ2-7, with D perhaps TRBD2 (6 bases). CDR3 length: 14 amino acids. V lost 4 bases to trimming and J lost 2 bases, with 15 bases between them. Per germline, CDR1 DFQATT and CDR2 SNEGSKA (reference sequence). CDR3 protein: CSATEEGLAYEQYF. CDR3 DNA sequence: TGCAGTGCTACAGAGGAGGGGCTAGCCTACGAGCAGTACTTC.

The chain recombines TRBV12-3 or TRBV12-4 with TRBJ1-6; 7 bases are shared with TRBD1. The CDR3 runs 14 residues. V dropped 7 bases and J dropped 8; count of bases not matched to a gene: 8. The CDR3 region has the DNA TGTGCCAGCACCATGGGGACAGCAGATTCACCCCTCCACTTT. Protein: CASTMGTADSPLHF.

Ten or more counts support this clonotype. The V and J genes are TRBV3-1 and TRBJ2-1, with 11 bases that match TRBD2. The germline gives CDR1 LGHDT, CDR2 YNNKEL (reference sequence). The V and J ends lost 5 bases and 11 bases, in that order; junction bases with no gene match: 5. CDR3 size: 13 residues. The CDR3 spells CASSGGTSGQQFF. The CDR3 DNA reads TGTGCCAGCAGCGGGGGGACTAGCGGTCAGCAGTTCTTC.

This clonotype was counted once. A much larger clone sits a single nucleotide away, making a read error possible. The CDR3 spells CASKRDTNQPQHF. The CDR3 DNA sequence: TGTGCCAGCAAGAGAGACACCAATCAGCCCCAGCATTTT. This chain joins TRBV6-1 and TRBJ1-5; no firm D call. V was cut by 7 bases and J by 3 bases, with 10 bases left in between. Germline CDR1 MNHNS, CDR2 SASEGT. The CDR3 loop spans 13 amino acids.

This clonotype was observed many times. V usage is TRBV30 and J usage is TRBJ1-6, with D perhaps matching TRBD1 (5 bases). The CDR3 has 17 residues. The V end was cut by 3 bases, the J end by 8 bases, with 23 bases between. Germline V gene data show CDR1 as GTSNPN and CDR2 as SVGIG (reference sequence). The CDR3 nucleotides are TGTGCCTGGAGCAGACTACTCCAGGGTATTGCGGATTCACCCCTCCACTTT. Translation gives CAWSRLLQGIADSPLHF. The entire variable domain, with the rest obtained from reference TRBV30 and TRBJ1-6, is as follows: SQTIHQWPATLVQPVGSPLSLECTVEGTSNPNLYWYRQAAGRGLQLLFYSVGIGQISSEVPQNLSASRPQDRQFILSSKKLLLSDSGFYLCAWSRLLQGIADSPLHFGNGTRLTVT.

This clonotype came up many times. This CDR3 is CASSRLGSGSYNEQFF. CDR3 coding DNA: TGTGCCAGCAGCCGCCTAGGGTCCGGCTCCTACAATGAGCAGTTCTTC. The chain uses TRBV9 and TRBJ2-1; D not resolved. Trimming stripped 4 bases from V and 0 bases from J, with 14 bases between. This CDR3 has 16 amino acids. In germline, CDR1 is SGDLS, CDR2 YYNGEE. The variable domain in full, completed from reference TRBV9 and TRBJ2-1, reads DSGVTQTPKHLITATGQRVTLRCSPRSGDLSVYWYQQSLDQGLQFLIQYYNGEERAKGNILERFSAQQFPDLHSELNLSSLELGDSALYFCASSRLGSGSYNEQFFGPGTRLTVL.